This T cell receptor beta chain was recovered during a study of T cell responses to AZD1222 COVID-19 vaccine. Study-level results: Reports indicate that nearly half of spike-specific TCRs are directed at unmutated variant regions. No day 14 peak samples; only post-peak repertoires were characterized. White British people made up most donors, females outnumbered males, and clonal diversity was possibly underestimated.

Data came from immunoSEQ multiplex PCR; TCRdb stores just in-frame clones and leaves some out. The sample has more than 150,000 clones; roughly 90% are singletons. Concerning this clone: No antigen is known for it.

This receptor was taken from an adult who received the AZD1222 COVID-19 vaccine. The source material was peripheral blood, sampled 28 days after the second AZD1222 dose.

In DNA form, the CDR3 reads TGTGCCAGTAGTATAAAGCCCTACGGACTAGCGGGGGGGCCGGATACGCAGTATTTT. It yields the protein CASSIKPYGLAGGPDTQYF. V is TRBV19 and J is TRBJ2-3; TRBD2 aligns across 15 bases. J gave up 6 bases and V 2 bases, and 12 bases lay outside the gene matches. This CDR3 has 19 amino acids. The V gene's germline CDR1 is LNHDA and CDR2 SQIVND (reference sequence). Full variable domain (missing parts from reference TRBV19 and TRBJ2-3): DGGITQSPKYLFRKEGQNVTLSCEQNLNHDAMYWYRQDPGQGLRLIYYSQIVNDFQKGDIAEGYSVSREKKESFPLTVTSAQKNPTAFYLCASSIKPYGLAGGPDTQYFGPGTRLTVL.